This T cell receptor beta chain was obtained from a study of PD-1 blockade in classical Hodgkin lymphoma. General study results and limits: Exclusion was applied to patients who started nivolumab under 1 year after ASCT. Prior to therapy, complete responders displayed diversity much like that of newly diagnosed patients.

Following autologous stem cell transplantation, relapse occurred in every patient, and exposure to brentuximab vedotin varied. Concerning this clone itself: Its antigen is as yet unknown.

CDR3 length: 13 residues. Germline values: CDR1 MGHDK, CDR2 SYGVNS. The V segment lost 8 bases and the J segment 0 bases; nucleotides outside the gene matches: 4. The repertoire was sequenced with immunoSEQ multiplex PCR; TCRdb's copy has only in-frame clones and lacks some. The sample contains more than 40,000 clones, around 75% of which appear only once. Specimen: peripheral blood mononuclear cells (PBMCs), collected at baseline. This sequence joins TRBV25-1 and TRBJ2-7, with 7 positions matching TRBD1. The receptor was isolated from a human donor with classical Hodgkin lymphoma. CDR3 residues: CASSGGNSYEQYF. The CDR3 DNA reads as TGTGCCAGCTCAGGGGGAAACTCCTACGAGCAGTACTTC.